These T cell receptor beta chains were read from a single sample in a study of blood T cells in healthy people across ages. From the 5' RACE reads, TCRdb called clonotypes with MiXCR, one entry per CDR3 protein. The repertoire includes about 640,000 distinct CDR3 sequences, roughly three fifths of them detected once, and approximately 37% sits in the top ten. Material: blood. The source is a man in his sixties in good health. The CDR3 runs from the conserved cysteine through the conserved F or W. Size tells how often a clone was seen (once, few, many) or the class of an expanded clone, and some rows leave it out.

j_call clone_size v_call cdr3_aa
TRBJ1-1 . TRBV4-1 CASSPLPGTDLRNTEAFF
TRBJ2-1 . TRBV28 CASLLAGVHNEQFF
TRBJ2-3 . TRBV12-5 CASGQNGGHTDTQYF
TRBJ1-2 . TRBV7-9 CASSTSGTNYGYTF
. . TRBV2 CASSAGANPYNEQYF
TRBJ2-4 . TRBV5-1 CASSFGRQVSLAKSIQYF
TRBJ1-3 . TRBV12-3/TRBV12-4 CTSRQGAGNTIYF
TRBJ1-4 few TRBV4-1 CASSQDPTVEKLFF
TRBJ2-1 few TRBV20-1 CSARDGGSYNEQFF
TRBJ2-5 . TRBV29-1 CSIRQGNQETQYF
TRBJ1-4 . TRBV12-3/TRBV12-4 CASSPGTGGAEKLFF
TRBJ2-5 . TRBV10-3 CAISRAPEEGTQYF
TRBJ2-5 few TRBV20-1 CSASAVRGGVETQYF
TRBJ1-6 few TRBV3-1 CASSAARDYNSPLHF
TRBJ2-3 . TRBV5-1 CASSGPGLAKTDTQYF
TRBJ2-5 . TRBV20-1 CSAPLSGRPETQYF